This T cell receptor beta chain was identified during a study of T cell repertoires in cytomegalovirus infection. Study as a whole: Matching HLA type, along with CMV infection, was indicated by public TCR beta signatures.

About this clonotype: What it recognizes is unknown.

From the reads, TCRdb called clonotypes with MiXCR, one entry per CDR3 protein. This table holds some 6,100 distinct CDR3 sequences, approximately 51% found once. The germline V gene has CDR1 MNHNY and CDR2 SVGAGI (reference sequence). The CDR3 consists of 13 residues. V shed 7 bases and J 8 bases; nucleotides not matched to a gene: 8. Study-level points and caveats: There were carriers of CMV plus the relevant HLA, and cumulative public TCR beta family frequency identified them. Predominance within the ex vivo response was attributable to HLA-C-restricted CMV-specific TCR beta clonotypes.

The origin of this receptor is a human donor in good health (CMV status not recorded). Some clones in this sample may be carry-over from other donors' samples. The chain employs TRBV6-6 and TRBJ1-2; 9 bases are shared with TRBD1. The sample was PBMCs, sequenced either directly or after in vitro stimulation (not recorded which). The CDR3 spells CASTVGTGHGYTF. DNA of the CDR3: TGTGCCAGCACTGTGGGGACAGGGCACGGCTACACCTTC.